This T cell receptor beta chain was profiled in a study of blood T cell repertoires in COVID-19. Study overall: The origin of the acute and convalescent COVID-19 samples was the United States, Italy and Spain. Nucleic acid was either cDNA or gDNA, and it came from T cells, B-cell-depleted T cells, or PBMCs.

V gave up 2 bases and J gave up 6 bases, with 11 bases separating them. This CDR3 has 13 residues. CDR1 and CDR2 from the germline V gene are LGHDT and YNNKEL (reference sequence). Per the original data handling: Researchers report that nucleated cell counts were estimated from reference gene primer amplification. The protocol was immunoSEQ multiplex PCR, while the TCRdb copy is restricted to in-frame clones and leaves out a portion. V, J and clone size were drawn from that table, and D and trimming were deduced from the DNA. The sample has 85,000 to 95,000 clones, approximately 90% seen once; the top ten hold about 0.51%.

This sequence originates from a man aged 60-69 years with acute or convalescent COVID-19. The chain recombines TRBV3-1 (or the pseudogene TRBV3-2) with TRBJ2-7; the D gene is possibly TRBD2 (7 bases). Sequenced: peripheral blood. CDR3 sequence reads: CASSQRRGGEQYF. The DNA for the CDR3 is TGTGCCAGCAGCCAAAGGAGGGGGGGCGAGCAGTACTTC.